This TCR beta chain emerged from a study of blood T cell repertoires in COVID-19. Overall study: Material from acute and convalescent COVID-19 was sourced from the United States, Italy and Spain. In each case, the material was cDNA or gDNA derived from T cells, B-cell-depleted T cells, or PBMCs.

CDR1 and CDR2 from the germline V gene are SGHAT and FQNNGV. V was clipped by 4 bases and J by 1 base, with 11 bases between them. The CDR3 spans 14 residues. In the study's own analysis: It was from reference gene primer amplification that nucleated cell counts were estimated. Measured with immunoSEQ multiplex PCR; TCRdb has only the in-frame clones, and not every one. That table gives V, J and clone size, and the DNA gave D and trimming. The sample lists about 73,000 clones, roughly 87% seen once, with around 10% in the top ten. The specimen was peripheral blood. The sequence was obtained from a man older than 75 with acute or convalescent COVID-19. J is TRBJ2-7 and V is TRBV11-2; tentative D call: TRBD2 (5 bases). Written as DNA, the CDR3 is TGTGCCAGCAGCTCCCCTAGCACGTCCTACGAGCAGTACTTC. Its protein product is CASSSPSTSYEQYF.